This T cell receptor beta chain was recorded in a study of T cell responses to AZD1222 COVID-19 vaccine. Overall study findings and caveats: Every sample of the repertoires postdated the peak T cell response. Regions left unmutated in variants are reportedly the target of nearly half of spike-specific TCRs.

Concerning this clone: Its target is unknown.

The CDR3 covers 17 residues. Unmatched junction bases numbered 2, after V lost 5 bases and J lost 0 bases. Germline V gives CDR1 LNHNV, CDR2 YYDKDF (reference sequence). Some clones are missing from TCRdb's copy, which holds only in-frame ones; the method was immunoSEQ multiplex PCR. The repertoire holds tens of thousands of clones, with approximately 90% as singletons. The sequenced sample was peripheral blood, obtained on day 0 of AZD1222 vaccination. The origin of this receptor is an adult in good health. The chain combines TRBV15 with TRBJ2-2, with 14 bases aligning to TRBD2. The DNA for the CDR3 is TGTGCCACCAGCGCGGGACTAGCGGGGGCGAACACCGGGGAGCTGTTTTTT. It is translated as CATSAGLAGANTGELFF. Based on the CDR3 plus reference TRBV15 and TRBJ2-2, the full variable domain is DAMVIQNPRYQVTQFGKPVTLSCSQTLNHNVMYWYQQKSSQAPKLLFHYYDKDFNNEADTPDNFQSRRPNTSFCFLDIRSPGLGDTAMYLCATSAGLAGANTGELFFGEGSRLTVL.